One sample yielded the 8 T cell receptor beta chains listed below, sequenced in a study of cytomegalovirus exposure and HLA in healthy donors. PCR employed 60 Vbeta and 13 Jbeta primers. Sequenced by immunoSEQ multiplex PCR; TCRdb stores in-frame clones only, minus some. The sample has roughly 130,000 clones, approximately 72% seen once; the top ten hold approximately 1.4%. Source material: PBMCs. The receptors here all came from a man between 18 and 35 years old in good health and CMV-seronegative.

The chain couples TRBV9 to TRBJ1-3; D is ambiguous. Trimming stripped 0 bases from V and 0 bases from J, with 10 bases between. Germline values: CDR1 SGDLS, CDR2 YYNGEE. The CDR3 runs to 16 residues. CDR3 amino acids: CASSVGEGFSGNTIYF. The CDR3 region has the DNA TGTGCCAGCAGCGTAGGAGAGGGCTTCTCTGGAAACACCATATATTTT. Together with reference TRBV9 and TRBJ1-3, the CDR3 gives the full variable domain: DSGVTQTPKHLITATGQRVTLRCSPRSGDLSVYWYQQSLDQGLQFLIQYYNGEERAKGNILERFSAQQFPDLHSELNLSSLELGDSALYFCASSVGEGFSGNTIYFGEGSWLTVV.

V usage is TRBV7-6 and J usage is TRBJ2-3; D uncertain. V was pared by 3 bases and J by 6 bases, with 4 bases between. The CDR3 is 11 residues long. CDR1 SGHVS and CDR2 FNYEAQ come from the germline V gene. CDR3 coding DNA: TGTGCCAGCAGCTTCGAGGATACGCAGTATTTT. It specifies CASSFEDTQYF.

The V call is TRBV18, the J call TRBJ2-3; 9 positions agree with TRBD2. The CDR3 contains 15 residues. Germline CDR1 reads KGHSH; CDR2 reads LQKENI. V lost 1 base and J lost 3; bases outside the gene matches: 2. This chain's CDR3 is CASSPLAGVTDTQYF. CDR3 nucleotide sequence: TGTGCCAGCTCACCACTAGCGGGAGTGACAGATACGCAGTATTTT.

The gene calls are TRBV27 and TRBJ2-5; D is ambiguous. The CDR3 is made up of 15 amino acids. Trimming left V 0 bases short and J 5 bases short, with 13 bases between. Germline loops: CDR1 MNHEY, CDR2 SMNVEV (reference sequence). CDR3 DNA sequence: TGTGCCAGCAGTTTATCTCCGGCCTCCGGGGAGACCCAGTACTTC. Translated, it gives CASSLSPASGETQYF.

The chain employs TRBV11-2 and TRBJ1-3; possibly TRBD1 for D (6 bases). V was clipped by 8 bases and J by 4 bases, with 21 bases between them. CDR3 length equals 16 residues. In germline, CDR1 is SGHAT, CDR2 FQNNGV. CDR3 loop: CASGKQGPSSGNTIYF. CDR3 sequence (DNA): TGTGCCAGCGGAAAACAGGGCCCCTCTTCCGGAAACACCATATATTTT.

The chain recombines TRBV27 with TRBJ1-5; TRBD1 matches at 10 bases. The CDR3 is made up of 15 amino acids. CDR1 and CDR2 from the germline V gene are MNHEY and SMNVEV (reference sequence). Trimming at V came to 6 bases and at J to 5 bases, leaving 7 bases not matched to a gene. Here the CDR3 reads CASRLRTGGHQPQHF. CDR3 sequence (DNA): TGTGCCAGCAGACTGAGGACAGGGGGGCATCAGCCCCAGCATTTT.

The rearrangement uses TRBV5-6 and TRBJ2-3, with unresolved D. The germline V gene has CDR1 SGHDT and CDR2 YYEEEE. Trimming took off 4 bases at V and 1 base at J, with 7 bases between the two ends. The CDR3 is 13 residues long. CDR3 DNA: TGTGCCAGCAGCCCCTCAGGCACAGATACGCAGTATTTT. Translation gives CASSPSGTDTQYF.

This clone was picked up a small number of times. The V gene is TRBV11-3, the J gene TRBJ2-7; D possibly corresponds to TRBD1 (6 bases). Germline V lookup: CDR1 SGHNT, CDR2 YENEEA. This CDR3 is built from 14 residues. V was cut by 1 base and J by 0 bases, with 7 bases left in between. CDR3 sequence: CASSLGGPSYEQYF. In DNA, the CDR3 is TGTGCCAGCAGCTTAGGGGGGCCCTCCTACGAGCAGTACTTC. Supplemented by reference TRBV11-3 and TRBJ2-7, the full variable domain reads EAGVVQSPRYKIIEKKQPVAFWCNPISGHNTLYWYLQNLGQGPELLIRYENEEAVDDSQLPKDRFSAERLKGVDSTLKIQPAELGDSAVYLCASSLGGPSYEQYFGPGTRLTVT.